This T cell receptor (beta chain) was captured in a study of blood T cell repertoires in COVID-19. Study at large: Italy, Spain and the United States were the sources of the convalescent and acute COVID-19 samples.

This CDR3 has 18 amino acids. The J segment lost 2 bases and the V segment lost 4 bases, leaving 11 bases of the junction unmatched. Germline V gives CDR1 SGHRS, CDR2 YFSETQ. Data came from immunoSEQ multiplex PCR; TCRdb stores just in-frame clones and leaves some out. The table records about 75,000 clones, about 74% of them present only once. The TCR originated in a human donor with acute or convalescent COVID-19. The donor label of this sample is uncertain. The sample was peripheral blood. The chain uses TRBV5-1 and TRBJ2-3, with 12 positions matching TRBD2. CDR3 in amino acids: CASSQVASGGAVTDTQYF. The CDR3 nucleotides are TGCGCCAGCAGCCAGGTAGCTAGCGGGGGGGCCGTCACAGATACGCAGTATTTT.